Listed here are 17 T cell receptor beta chains from one sample, sequenced in a study of CD8 T cells in Susac syndrome. After extraction with the RNeasy kit, roughly 0.45 to 1 ug of the RNA was reverse transcribed using random hexamers. TCRdb processed the immunoSEQ multiplex PCR reads anew with MiXCR; each CDR3 protein has one entry. The sample includes about 300,000 distinct CDR3 sequences, 65% to 90% of them seen just once. The sequencing input was CD8+ T cells from PBMCs. These receptors were collected from a human donor with multiple sclerosis.

The gene calls are TRBV27 and TRBJ2-7; weak D call: TRBD2 (6 bases). Germline lookup yields CDR1 MNHEY and CDR2 SMNVEV (reference sequence). This CDR3 contains 13 residues. Trimming took off 4 bases at V and 1 base at J, with 8 bases between the two ends. The CDR3, as DNA: TGTGCCAGCAGTTGGGACTCTTCCTACGAGCAGTACTTC. This translates into CASSWDSSYEQYF.

The J gene is TRBJ2-2, the V gene TRBV29-1; unclear D gene. The CDR3 extends over 12 amino acids. Germline CDR1 reads SQVTM; CDR2 reads ANQGSEA. Trimming took 4 bases from V and 1 from J, leaving 4 bases between them. The CDR3 spells CSVVQNTGELFF. CDR3 sequence (DNA): TGCAGCGTTGTCCAGAACACCGGGGAGCTGTTTTTT.

The V call is TRBV6-2 or TRBV6-3, the J call TRBJ2-7; 8 bases are a match to TRBD2. There are 15 residues in the CDR3. V was pared by 2 bases and J by 2 bases, with 5 bases of the junction left unmatched. Per the germline V gene, CDR1 is MNHEY and CDR2 is SVGEGT. CDR3 nucleotides: TGTGCCAGCAGTTACGTGCTAGCGGGCACCTACGAGCAGTACTTC. Protein: CASSYVLAGTYEQYF.

The chain has TRBV5-5 and TRBJ2-1; 8 bases are a match to TRBD2. Germline CDR1 and CDR2: SGHKS and YYEKEE (reference sequence). The CDR3 consists of 16 residues. Trimming took 0 bases from V and 4 from J; bases not matched to a gene: 6. CDR3 bases: TGTGCCAGCAGCTTGGAAGCGGGAGAGTTTTACAATGAGCAGTTCTTC. It yields the protein CASSLEAGEFYNEQFF.

The genes are TRBV6-5 and TRBJ1-6; a weak D match, TRBD1 (5 bases). The CDR3 is 13 amino acids. Looked up from germline, CDR1 is MNHEY and CDR2 is SVGAGI. Trimming left V 6 bases short and J 9 bases short, with 12 bases between. Here the CDR3 reads CASSRVGGSPLHF. The CDR3 DNA reads as TGTGCCAGCAGCAGGGTTGGGGGTTCACCCCTCCACTTT.

The CDR3 protein is CASSIVLGTKEGQFF. The CDR3 coding sequence is TGTGCCAGTAGTATAGTCCTCGGGACAAAGGAAGGGCAGTTCTTC. The chain employs TRBV19 and TRBJ2-1, with a tentative D call TRBD1 (6 bases). This CDR3 spans 15 amino acids. Trimming pared 1 base from V and 12 bases from J, leaving 19 bases between. The germline gives CDR1 LNHDA, CDR2 SQIVND (reference sequence).

The chain employs TRBV5-6 and TRBJ1-5; 8 bases are shared with TRBD1. Germline V gene data show CDR1 as SGHDT and CDR2 as YYEEEE. J was trimmed by 6 bases and V by 1 base; bases with no gene match: 9. The CDR3 is 16 residues long. The DNA for the CDR3 is TGTGCCAGCAGCTTGATGAATGGACAGGGAAGTCAGCCCCAGCATTTT. It is translated as CASSLMNGQGSQPQHF. Full variable domain (missing parts from reference TRBV5-6 and TRBJ1-5): DAGVTQSPTHLIKTRGQQVTLRCSPKSGHDTVSWYQQALGQGPQFIFQYYEEEERQRGNFPDRFSGHQFPNYSSELNVNALLLGDSALYLCASSLMNGQGSQPQHFGDGTRLSIL.

This chain joins TRBV4-2 and TRBJ1-5; no reliable D call. Germline-derived CDR1 and CDR2 are LGHNA and YNFKEQ. This CDR3 comprises 15 residues. Deletions cut 3 bases from V and 0 bases from J, with 9 bases between. Here the CDR3 reads CASSHERNSNQPQHF. DNA for the CDR3: TGTGCCAGCAGCCATGAGCGGAATAGCAATCAGCCCCAGCATTTT.

In its sample, this clonotype was seen a few times. V and J are TRBV25-1 and TRBJ1-1; D unclear. V dropped 9 bases and J dropped 1 base, with 12 bases sitting between them. Germline V CDR1 and CDR2: MGHDK, SYGVNS. The CDR3 spans 13 residues. The CDR3, as DNA: TGTGCCAGTTCGGCGGGATCGAACACTGAAGCTTTCTTT. Amino acid sequence: CASSAGSNTEAFF. The full variable domain, its missing parts supplied by reference TRBV25-1 and TRBJ1-1, is EADIYQTPRYLVIGTGKKITLECSQTMGHDKMYWYQQDPGMELHLIHYSYGVNSTEKGDLSSESTVSRIRTEHFPLTLESARPSHTSQYLCASSAGSNTEAFFGQGTRLTVV.

This rearrangement joins TRBV29-1 to TRBJ2-3; D gene ambiguous. Between the trimmed V and J ends, which lost 4 bases and 0 bases, there was a span of 8 bases. CDR3 size: 13 residues. Germline V lookup: CDR1 SQVTM, CDR2 ANQGSEA. The CDR3 spells CSVVGVSTDTQYF. As DNA, the CDR3 is TGCAGCGTTGTTGGCGTAAGCACAGATACGCAGTATTTT.

The chain joins TRBV7-9 to TRBJ2-5; the D gene is possibly TRBD2 (7 bases). Trimming took off 2 bases at V and 5 bases at J, with 21 bases between the two ends. The CDR3 has 17 amino acids. The germline gives CDR1 SEHNR, CDR2 FQNEAQ (reference sequence). CDR3 loop: CASSLLKGEGLRETQYF. CDR3 in DNA: TGTGCCAGCAGCTTACTGAAGGGGGAGGGCCTACGGGAGACCCAGTACTTC.

J is TRBJ2-1 and V is TRBV5-4; no reliable D call. The V gene lost 0 bases and the J gene lost 6 bases, with 10 bases spanning the gap. Looked up from germline, CDR1 is SGHNT and CDR2 is YYREEE (reference sequence). CDR3 size: 14 residues. CDR3 nucleotide sequence: TGTGCCAGCAGCTTGGCTCTACCTTCCAATGAGCAGTTCTTC. Translated, it gives CASSLALPSNEQFF. The full variable domain, with the rest looked up from reference TRBV5-4 and TRBJ2-1, is ETGVTQSPTHLIKTRGQQVTLRCSSQSGHNTVSWYQQALGQGPQFIFQYYREEENGRGNFPPRFSGLQFPNYSSELNVNALELDDSALYLCASSLALPSNEQFFGPGTRLTVL.

The chain joins TRBV28 to TRBJ2-5; 7 nucleotides align to TRBD1. Trimming cost V 5 bases and J 5 bases; bases outside gene matches: 5. CDR1 is MDHEN and CDR2 is SYDVKM in the germline V gene. This CDR3 contains 13 residues. The CDR3 sequence is CASSLDRDETQYF. CDR3 DNA: TGTGCCAGCAGTCTCGACAGGGACGAGACCCAGTACTTC.

This chain connects TRBV6-5 to TRBJ1-1; D unclear. The V and J ends lost 1 base and 1 base respectively, with 4 bases between them. CDR3 length: 13 amino acids. The germline gives CDR1 MNHEY, CDR2 SVGAGI. The CDR3 DNA follows: TGTGCCAGCAGTTACTTCAGGAACACTGAAGCTTTCTTT. Translation: CASSYFRNTEAFF.

The chain carries TRBV28 and TRBJ2-5; 7 nucleotides line up with TRBD2. The V segment lost 3 bases and the J segment 5 bases; nucleotides outside the gene matches: 6. The CDR3 contains 14 residues. Germline V CDR1 and CDR2: MDHEN, SYDVKM. CDR3 sequence reads: CASSFLAGAETQYF. In nucleotides, the CDR3 is TGTGCCAGCAGTTTTCTTGCGGGAGCTGAGACCCAGTACTTC.

This clonotype was detected only a few times. This chain connects TRBV27 to TRBJ1-2; possibly TRBD1 for D (6 bases). The germline V gene has CDR1 MNHEY and CDR2 SMNVEV (reference sequence). V shed 2 bases and J shed 3 bases, with 7 bases lying between them. This CDR3 comprises 13 residues. CDR3 nucleotides: TGTGCCAGCAGTTTAGCAGGGGACTATGGCTACACCTTC. This gives the protein CASSLAGDYGYTF.

This chain links TRBV12-5 with TRBJ2-5; possibly TRBD2 for D (6 bases). V dropped 2 bases and J dropped 4 bases, with 14 bases sitting between them. Looked up from germline, CDR1 is LGHNT and CDR2 is FRNRAP. CDR3 length: 15 residues. The CDR3 sequence is CASGLSQGGGETQYF. CDR3 DNA: TGTGCTAGTGGTTTGAGCCAGGGAGGAGGAGAGACCCAGTACTTC.